This T cell receptor (beta chain) was identified in a study of identical twins (dated by TCRdb to 2015 to 2016). Study-level background: TCR alpha and beta repertoires from monozygotic twins, unrelated adults of various ages and cord blood were deep-sequenced to test whether fetal clonotypes persist. To rule out contamination, replicate twin experiments were performed at different times with different library preparation protocols. Broader findings and caveats from the paper: Zero-insertion analyses could be partly confounded by invariant T cells such as MAIT and iNKT, although diverse VJ usage argued against such confounding for most clonotypes. Fewer insertions were carried by abundant cord blood beta clonotypes, a similar but weaker trend appeared in young adult naive repertoires, and no such trend appeared in memory repertoires. In monozygotic twins, recombination models systematically underestimated out-of-frame TCR alpha sharing, but the models matched the sharing seen between unrelated individuals. Compared with coincidental sharing between unrelated individuals, out-of-frame TCR alpha sequences shared between twins had an excess of sequences with low generation probability. Conclusions relied on cross-sectional statistical analysis, since the same donors could not be followed over many years. Excess twin sharing in beta out-of-frame sequences was weaker because fewer shared sequences lowered the signal-to-noise ratio.

Library construction relied on 5' RACE. The sequencer was an Illumina HiSeq 2000. Template switching introduced a universal primer binding site; the final cDNA contained a unique molecular identifier, enabling accurate counting of TCR cDNA molecules. Specific primers in the conserved constant-segment region were used to synthesize first-strand cDNA for TCR alpha and beta chains. To control for contamination, every cDNA library was double barcoded, receiving both a SMART-Mk sample barcode and Illumina barcodes. TruSeq adapter sequences along with Illumina sample barcodes were introduced in two successive PCR steps. The TCR alpha and beta cDNA libraries were sequenced on the Illumina HiSeq platform using custom primers. Turning to the authors' computational methods: Unique molecular identifiers were extracted from raw reads with MiGEC, and CDR3 positions were determined with MiXCR. Recombination models were inferred per individual with the repgenHMM and IGoR tools using an EM algorithm. Shared clonotype analysis was performed with the tcR package in R, normalizing sharing by the product of cloneset sizes. To study raw recombination free of thymic and clonal selection effects, out-of-frame nonproductive sequences were analyzed. TCRdb trimmed the raw reads at Q25, called clones with MiXCR and kept productive beta chains. Identical CDR3 proteins give one entry, which carries the most common genes and DNA. TCRdb's processing, not the authors', yielded these V and J calls. The sample profile shows under 300,000 distinct CDR3 sequences; about 8.9% of them were found once. The ten largest clones capture 2.5% to 3.5% of the sample.

Remarks on this clonotype: Its antigen specificity is not known. Base qualities were left out, and no much larger clone turns up one base away.

All donors were healthy Caucasians. The twin cohort comprised three pairs of female monozygotic twins, all aged about 18 to 30 years. CD4+ and CD8+ T cell populations were isolated with positive isolation kits from Invitrogen. Trimming costs V 2 bases and J 5 bases, and their ends lie 13 bases apart. From the cysteine up to the phenylalanine, the CDR3 has a length of 13 residues. Of the read, only the CDR3 DNA is kept; its 39 bases are in frame from base 1. From the germline V gene (reference sequence), CDR1 is DFQATT and CDR2 is SNEGSKA. This sample was also put to use in a study of yellow fever vaccine responses in identical twins. The second study, in turn, reports: According to the authors, in identical twins the way T cells responded to vaccination appeared partly convergent and partly personalized. In the study, vaccine-responding T cell clones were precisely tracked in identical twins.

The sequence is built from TRBV20-1 and TRBJ2-7, with a tentative D gene TRBD2 over 6 matching bases. The material sequenced was CD8+ T cells sorted from blood. The receptor was derived from a woman between 18 and 29 years old in good health. The DNA is as follows: TGCAGTGCTAGAAGGCAGGGAGGAAACGAGCAGTACTTC. Translation gives CSARRQGGNEQYF.